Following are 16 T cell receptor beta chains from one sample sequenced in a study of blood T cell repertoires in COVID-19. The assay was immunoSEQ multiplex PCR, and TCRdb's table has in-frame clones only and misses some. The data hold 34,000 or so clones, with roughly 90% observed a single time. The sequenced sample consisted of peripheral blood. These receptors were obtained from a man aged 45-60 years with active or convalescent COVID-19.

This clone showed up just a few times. In DNA form, the CDR3 reads TGTGCCAGCAGCCCAGGGGACCGGGCGGCAACTAATGAAAAACTGTTTTTT. It specifies CASSPGDRAATNEKLFF. The rearrangement joins TRBV5-8 to TRBJ1-4, with D maybe TRBD1 (6 bases). V lost 4 bases to trimming and J lost 0 bases, with 16 bases between them. The CDR3 is 17 residues long. The germline V gene encodes CDR1 SGHTS and CDR2 YDEGEE.

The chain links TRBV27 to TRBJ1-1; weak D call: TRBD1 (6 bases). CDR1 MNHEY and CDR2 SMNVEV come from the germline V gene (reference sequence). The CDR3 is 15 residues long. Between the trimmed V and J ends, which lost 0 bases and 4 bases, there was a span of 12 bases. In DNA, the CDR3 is TGTGCCAGCAGTTTATCGGGGGGGCTGGTCACTGAAGCTTTCTTT. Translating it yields CASSLSGGLVTEAFF.

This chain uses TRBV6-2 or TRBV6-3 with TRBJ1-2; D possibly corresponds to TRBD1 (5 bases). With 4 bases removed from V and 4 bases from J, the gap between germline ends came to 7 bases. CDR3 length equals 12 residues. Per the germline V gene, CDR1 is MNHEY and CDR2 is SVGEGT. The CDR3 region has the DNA TGTGCCAGCAGTTGGGGCACCTATGGCTACACCTTC. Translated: CASSWGTYGYTF.

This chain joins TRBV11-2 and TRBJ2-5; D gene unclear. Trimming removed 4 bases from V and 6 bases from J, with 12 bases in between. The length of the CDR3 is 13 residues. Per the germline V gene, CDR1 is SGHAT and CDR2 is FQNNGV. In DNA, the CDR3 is TGTGCCAGCAGCTCCGCTCCGCTACAGACCCAGTACTTC. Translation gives CASSSAPLQTQYF.

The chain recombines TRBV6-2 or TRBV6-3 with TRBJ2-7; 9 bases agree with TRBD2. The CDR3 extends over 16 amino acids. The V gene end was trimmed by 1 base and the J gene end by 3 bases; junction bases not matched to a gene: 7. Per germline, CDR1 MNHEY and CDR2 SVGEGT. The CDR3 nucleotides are TGTGCCAGCAGTTACTGGCTTAGCGGGAGTATCTACGAGCAGTACTTC. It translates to CASSYWLSGSIYEQYF.

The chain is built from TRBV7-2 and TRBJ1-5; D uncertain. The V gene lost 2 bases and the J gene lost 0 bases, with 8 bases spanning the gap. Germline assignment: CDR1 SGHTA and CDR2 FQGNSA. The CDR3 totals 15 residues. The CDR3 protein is CASSLRSHSNQPQHF. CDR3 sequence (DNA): TGTGCCAGCAGCTTACGGAGTCATAGCAATCAGCCCCAGCATTTT.

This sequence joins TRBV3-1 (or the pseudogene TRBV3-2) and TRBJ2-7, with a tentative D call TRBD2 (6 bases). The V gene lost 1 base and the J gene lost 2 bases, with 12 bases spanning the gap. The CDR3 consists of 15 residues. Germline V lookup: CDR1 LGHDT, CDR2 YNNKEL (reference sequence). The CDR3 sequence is CASSQGLGGAYEQYF. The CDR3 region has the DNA TGTGCCAGCAGCCAAGGATTGGGGGGAGCCTACGAGCAGTACTTC.

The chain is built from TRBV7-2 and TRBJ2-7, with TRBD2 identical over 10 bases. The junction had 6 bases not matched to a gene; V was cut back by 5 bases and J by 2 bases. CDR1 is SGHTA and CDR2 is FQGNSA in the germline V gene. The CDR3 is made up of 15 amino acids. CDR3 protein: CASSPPGLAPYEQYF. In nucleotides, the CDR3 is TGTGCCAGCAGCCCCCCGGGACTAGCGCCCTACGAGCAGTACTTC.

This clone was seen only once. The CDR3 region is CASTPWRVPNDGYTF. The CDR3 DNA reads TGTGCCAGCACCCCCTGGAGGGTACCCAATGATGGCTACACCTTC. The chain carries TRBV28 and TRBJ1-2; no definite D call. The CDR3 length is 15 residues. CDR1 is MDHEN, CDR2 SYDVKM, per germline. Trimming removed 7 bases at V and 6 bases at J, with 21 bases between.

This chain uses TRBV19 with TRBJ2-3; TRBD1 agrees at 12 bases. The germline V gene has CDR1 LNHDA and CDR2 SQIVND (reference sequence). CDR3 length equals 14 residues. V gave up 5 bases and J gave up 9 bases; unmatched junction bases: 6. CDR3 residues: CASSQGQGARTQYF. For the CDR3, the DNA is TGTGCCAGTAGTCAGGGACAGGGGGCGCGGACGCAGTATTTT. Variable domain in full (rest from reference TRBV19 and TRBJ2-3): DGGITQSPKYLFRKEGQNVTLSCEQNLNHDAMYWYRQDPGQGLRLIYYSQIVNDFQKGDIAEGYSVSREKKESFPLTVTSAQKNPTAFYLCASSQGQGARTQYFGPGTRLTVL.

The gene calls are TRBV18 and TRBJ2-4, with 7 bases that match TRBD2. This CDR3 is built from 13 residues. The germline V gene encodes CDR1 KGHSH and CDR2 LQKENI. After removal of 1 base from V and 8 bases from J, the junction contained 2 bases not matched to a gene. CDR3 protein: CASSPRTRDIQYF. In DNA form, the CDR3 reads TGTGCCAGCTCACCACGGACTAGGGACATTCAGTACTTC. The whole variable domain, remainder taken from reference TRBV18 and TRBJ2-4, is NAGVMQNPRHLVRRRGQEARLRCSPMKGHSHVYWYRQLPEEGLKFMVYLQKENIIDESGMPKERFSAEFPKEGPSILRIQQVVRGDSAAYFCASSPRTRDIQYFGAGTRLSVL.

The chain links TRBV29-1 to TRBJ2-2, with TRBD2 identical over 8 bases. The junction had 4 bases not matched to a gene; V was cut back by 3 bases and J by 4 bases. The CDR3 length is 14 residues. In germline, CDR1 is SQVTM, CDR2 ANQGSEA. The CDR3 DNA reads TGCAGCGTTGATATCCTAGCGGGCACCGGGGAGCTGTTTTTT. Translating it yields CSVDILAGTGELFF.

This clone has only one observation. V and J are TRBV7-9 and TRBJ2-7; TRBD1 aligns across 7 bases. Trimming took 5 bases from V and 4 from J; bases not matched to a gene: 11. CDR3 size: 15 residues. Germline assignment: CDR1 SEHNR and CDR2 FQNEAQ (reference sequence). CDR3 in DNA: TGTGCCAGCAGCCACGTAGCTAGGGGGCGTTACGAGCAGTACTTC. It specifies CASSHVARGRYEQYF.

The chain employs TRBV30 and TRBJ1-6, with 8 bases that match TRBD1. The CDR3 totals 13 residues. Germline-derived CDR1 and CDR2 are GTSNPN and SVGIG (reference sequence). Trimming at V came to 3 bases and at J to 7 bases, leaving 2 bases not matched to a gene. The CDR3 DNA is TGTGCCTGGAGGGGACAGGACAATTCACCCCTCCACTTT. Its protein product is CAWRGQDNSPLHF.

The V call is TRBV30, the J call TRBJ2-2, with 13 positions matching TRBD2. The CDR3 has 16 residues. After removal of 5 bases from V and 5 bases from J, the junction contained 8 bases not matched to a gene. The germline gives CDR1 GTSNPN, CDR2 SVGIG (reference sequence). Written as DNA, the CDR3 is TGTGCCTGGGCTGGACTAGCGGGAGAACAGACCGGGGAGCTGTTTTTT. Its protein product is CAWAGLAGEQTGELFF.

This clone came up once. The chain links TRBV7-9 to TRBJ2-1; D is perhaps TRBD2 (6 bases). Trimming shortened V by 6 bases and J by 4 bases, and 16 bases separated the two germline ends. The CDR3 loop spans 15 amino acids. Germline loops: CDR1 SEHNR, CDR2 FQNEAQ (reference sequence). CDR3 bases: TGTGCCAGCAGGGGGTCGGGACTCAAGTACAATGAGCAGTTCTTC. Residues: CASRGSGLKYNEQFF. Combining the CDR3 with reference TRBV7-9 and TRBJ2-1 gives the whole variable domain DTGVSQNPRHKITKRGQNVTFRCDPISEHNRLYWYRQTLGQGPEFLTYFQNEAQLEKSRLLSDRFSAERPKGSFSTLEIQRTEQGDSAMYLCASRGSGLKYNEQFFGPGTRLTVL.